This T cell receptor beta chain was obtained from a study of cytomegalovirus exposure and HLA in healthy donors. Study context: In a later analysis, the 100 to 150 validation repertoires were reported to have used the same platform as the 550 to 850 first-cohort repertoires.

The donors belonged to the approximately 120-subject validation cohort, separate from the roughly 670-subject first cohort. As to this clone: Its specificity is unknown.

Using immunoSEQ multiplex PCR, the repertoire was profiled, and TCRdb retains in-frame clones only, with some absent. The profile shows more than 95,000 clones, 90% to 96% of them singletons. CDR3 length: 15 amino acids. The germline V and J ends were trimmed by 6 bases and 4 bases, with 18 bases remaining between them. The germline V gene has CDR1 MNHEY and CDR2 SVGAGI. Study-wide points: In a later analysis, first-cohort TCR clusters were found to tend to co-occur in the 130 or so validation repertoires.

Sequencing was done on a sample of PBMCs. This receptor was taken from a man aged 18 to 30 in good health and CMV-seronegative. V gene TRBV6-5 combines with J gene TRBJ1-1, with D perhaps TRBD1 (6 bases). The CDR3 DNA sequence: TGTGCCAGCAGCGAATTACAGGGCTTTGGCACTGAAGCTTTCTTT. Amino acid sequence: CASSELQGFGTEAFF.